The clone carrying this T cell receptor (beta chain) was counted a single time. The junction departs from the called germline gene at one end, perhaps through a read error. The CDR3 is 14 residues long. Germline lookup yields CDR1 SGHTA and CDR2 FQGTGA. Around 10 milliliters of peripheral blood were drawn from each donor. Per sample, extraction of total RNA gave at least 5.5 micrograms in every case. Combining a sample-barcoded 5' primer with a J-beta primer mix, a second PCR ran for about 7 to 11 cycles. TCRdb itself ran the 5' RACE reads through MiXCR, one entry per CDR3 protein. The table lists fewer than 2,000,000 distinct CDR3 sequences, around 35% of them singletons. This entry is derived from a study of blood T cells in healthy people across ages.

The V and J genes are TRBV7-3 and TRBJ2-4, with a weak D call TRBD1 (6 bases). The sequencing input was blood. The TCR sequence derives from a woman aged 30 to 39 in good health. The DNA for the CDR3 is TGTGCCAGCAGCTCATACCGGGACACAGTACGAGCAGTCTTC. The encoded protein is CASSSYRDTVRAVF. Supplemented by reference TRBV7-3 and TRBJ2-4, the full variable domain reads GAGVSQTPSNKVTEKGKYVELRCDPISGHTALYWYRQSLGQGPEFLIYFQGTGAADDSGLPNDRFFAVRPEGSVSTLKIQRTERGDSAVYLCASSSYRDTVRAVFGAGTRLSVL.